This entry describes one T cell receptor beta chain. Its antigen is unidentified. The entry originates in a study of CD8 T cells in ankylosing spondylitis. Findings of the study overall: Enrichment of disease-linked clones was reportedly significant in matched ankylosing spondylitis synovial fluid. Several highly homologous variants made up a TCR beta motif, and this motif appeared characteristic of ankylosing spondylitis blood. Both synovial fluid and blood in reactive arthritis had previously been reported to carry some motif variants. In peripheral blood, disease-linked CD8+ clones occurred at relatively low frequencies.

TCRdb reanalysed the 5' RACE reads using MiXCR and keeps one entry per CDR3 protein. The sample holds approximately 500,000 distinct CDR3 sequences, about 13% seen once. The source of this sequence is a male donor with ankylosing spondylitis. Specimen: blood, either unsorted or a sorted T cell fraction (not recorded which).

As DNA, the CDR3 is TGTGCCACCAGCAGAGCCGGGGGGGGCGCTAGCACAGATACGCAGTATTTT. Its protein product is CATSRAGGGASTDTQYF. The V call is TRBV15, the J call TRBJ2-3; 8 bases agree with TRBD2. V trimming: 1 base; J trimming: 0 bases; junction bases outside the gene matches: 6. This CDR3 region has 17 residues. Per the germline V gene, CDR1 is LNHNV and CDR2 is YYDKDF (reference sequence).